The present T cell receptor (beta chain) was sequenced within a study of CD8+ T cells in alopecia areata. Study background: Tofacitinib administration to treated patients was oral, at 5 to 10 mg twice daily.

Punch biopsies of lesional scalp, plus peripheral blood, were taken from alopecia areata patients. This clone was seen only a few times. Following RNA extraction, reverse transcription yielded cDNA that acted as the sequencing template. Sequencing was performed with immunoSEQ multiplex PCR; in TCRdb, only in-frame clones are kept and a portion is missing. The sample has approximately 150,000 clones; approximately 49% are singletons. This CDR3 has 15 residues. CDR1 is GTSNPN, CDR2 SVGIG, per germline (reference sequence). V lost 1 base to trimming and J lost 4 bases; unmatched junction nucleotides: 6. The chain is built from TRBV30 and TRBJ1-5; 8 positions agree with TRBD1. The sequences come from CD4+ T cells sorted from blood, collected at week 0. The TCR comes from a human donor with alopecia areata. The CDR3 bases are TGTGCCTGGAGTGGAAGTTGGACAGGGAATCAGCCCCAGCATTTT. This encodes CAWSGSWTGNQPQHF.